Listed below are T cell receptor beta chains from one sample, sequenced in a study of blood T cells in healthy people across ages. From the 5' RACE reads, TCRdb called clonotypes with MiXCR, one entry per CDR3 protein. Here the sample spans about 1.4 million distinct CDR3 sequences, around 59% being singletons. Sequenced sample: blood. The receptors were gathered from a man younger than 35 in good health. Each CDR3 is given with its conserved first and last residue. The order of the fields is J gene, V gene, CDR3 protein.

>TRBJ1-2|TRBV6-1
CASSEGGRANYGYTF
>TRBJ1-5|TRBV20-1
CGASAGIRFQPQHF
>TRBJ2-3|TRBV5-1
CASSLTPSTDTQYF
>TRBJ2-7|TRBV10-2
CASRDGTKISSYEQYF
>TRBJ1-2|TRBV20-1
CSALIPENYGYTF
>TRBJ1-6|TRBV6-2/TRBV6-3
CASSSTSSSYNSPLHF
>TRBJ2-3|TRBV29-1
CSVTWDPGTDTQYF
>TRBJ2-3|TRBV12-3/TRBV12-4
CASSLSVGADTQYF
>TRBJ2-5|TRBV24-1
CATSDPTRETQYF
>TRBJ1-2|TRBV11-2
CAISGTGGASSYGYTF
>TRBJ2-1|TRBV7-9
CASSRPLAGGPHNEQFF
>TRBJ1-4|TRBV20-1
CSAREDRGPEKLFF
>TRBJ2-1|TRBV4-3
CASSQDTYSWEQFF
>TRBJ2-3|TRBV20-1
CSASSGSTDTQYF
>TRBJ1-1|TRBV29-1
CSVESNLGNTEAFF
>TRBJ2-7|TRBV12-3/TRBV12-4
CASSLTYEQYF
>TRBJ2-7|TRBV7-9
CASSYLTVGAYEQYF
>TRBJ2-1|TRBV28
CASNGGGEQFF
>NA|TRBV7-9
CASSPIPQQDRAHEQYF
>NA|TRBV5-6
CASSRQGGGSYEQYF
>TRBJ2-5|TRBV4-3
CASSQDRGEETQYF
>TRBJ1-2|TRBV29-1
CSVDAQGVGYGYTF
>TRBJ2-7|TRBV10-2
CASRETGEGEQYF
>TRBJ1-2|TRBV9
CASDGVNYGYTF
>TRBJ2-7|TRBV10-2
CASSEPGQNFYEQYF
>TRBJ2-7|TRBV12-3/TRBV12-4
CASSRASGRTEQYF
>TRBJ2-1|TRBV11-2
CASSLALAGAYNEQFF
>TRBJ2-7|TRBV20-1
CSAWTAATGEQYF
>TRBJ1-4|TRBV4-1
CASSQDFGGGNEKLFF
>TRBJ1-5|TRBV4-3
CASSQDLNNQPQHF
>TRBJ1-2|TRBV4-2
CASSQGDWDRVSYGYTF
>TRBJ1-2|TRBV10-3
CAISDRPDRDGGHTF
>TRBJ2-5|TRBV29-1
CSVQTSGEETQYF
>TRBJ2-1|TRBV24-1
CATSAGGRPYNEQFF
>TRBJ1-5|TRBV12-5
CASLQGASQPQHF
>TRBJ1-1|TRBV15
CATSRGAGTTNTEAFF
>TRBJ2-6|TRBV6-2/TRBV6-3
CASSYSSGSGANVLTF
>NA|TRBV10-2
CASDRTGWGEQYF
>NA|TRBV28
CASSFRLSEQYF
>TRBJ2-1|TRBV9
CASSGTSGTSNEQFF
>TRBJ2-3|TRBV9
CASSSRTSGGVMQYF
>TRBJ2-7|TRBV20-1
CSASSLAGPYEQYF
>TRBJ1-2|TRBV4-1
CASSQDPQAGHGYTF
>TRBJ2-1|TRBV27
CASIFGVHEQFF
>TRBJ2-5|TRBV6-5
CASSYSLVETQYF
>TRBJ2-1|TRBV7-2
CASSPPRERGEQFF
>TRBJ2-7|TRBV20-1
CSADLSSGPPYEQYF
>TRBJ2-1|TRBV7-9
CASSNRDRVYNEQFF
>TRBJ1-5|TRBV27
CASSLSRGLNQPQHF
>TRBJ2-5|TRBV6-2/TRBV6-3
CASSYGGGPRETQYF
>TRBJ2-2|TRBV7-9
CASSQPSHGELFF
>TRBJ2-2|TRBV7-9
CTSSSGGGTGELFF
>TRBJ1-2|TRBV20-1
CSAPWQGYGYTF
>TRBJ2-7|TRBV6-4
CASRDHEQYF